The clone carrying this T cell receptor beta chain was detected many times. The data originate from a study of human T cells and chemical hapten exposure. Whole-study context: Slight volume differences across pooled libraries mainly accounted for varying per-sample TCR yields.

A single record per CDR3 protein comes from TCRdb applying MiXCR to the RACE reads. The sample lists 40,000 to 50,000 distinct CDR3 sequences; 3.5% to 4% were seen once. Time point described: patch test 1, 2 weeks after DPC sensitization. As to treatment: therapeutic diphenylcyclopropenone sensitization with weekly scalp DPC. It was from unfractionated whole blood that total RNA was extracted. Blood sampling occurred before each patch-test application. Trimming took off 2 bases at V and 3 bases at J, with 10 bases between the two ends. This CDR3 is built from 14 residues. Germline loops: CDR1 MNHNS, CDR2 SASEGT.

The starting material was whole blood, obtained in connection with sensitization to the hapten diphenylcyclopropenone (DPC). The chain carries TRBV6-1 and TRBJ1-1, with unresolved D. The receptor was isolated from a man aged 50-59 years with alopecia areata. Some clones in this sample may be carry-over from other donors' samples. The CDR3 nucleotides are TGTGCCAGCAGTGAACACGGGCAGTACACTGAAGCTTTCTTT. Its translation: CASSEHGQYTEAFF.